This TCR beta chain came from a study of blood T cell repertoires in COVID-19. About this clone itself: Other DNA sequences in the same sample also yield this CDR3.

V shed 1 base, J shed 4 bases, and the junction held 3 bases outside the gene matches. The CDR3 is made up of 14 amino acids. CDR1 is LGHDT and CDR2 is YNNKEL in the germline V gene (reference sequence). Per the authors' pipeline: Estimation of nucleated cell counts was performed using reference gene primer amplification. Profiled with immunoSEQ multiplex PCR; TCRdb holds only in-frame clones, not every one. That table furnishes V, J and clone size, whereas the DNA furnished D and trimming. The table lists approximately 140,000 clones, under 80% of them singletons. The V call is TRBV3-1 (or the pseudogene TRBV3-2), the J call TRBJ2-7, with 8 bases aligning to TRBD2. The specimen was peripheral blood. This receptor was obtained from an elderly man with acute or convalescent COVID-19. The CDR3 sequence: CASSQAGGGYEQYF. DNA for the CDR3: TGTGCCAGCAGCCAAGCGGGGGGGGGTTACGAGCAGTACTTC.